This T cell receptor beta chain was sequenced in a study of blood T cell repertoires in COVID-19. The overall study: T cells, B-cell-depleted T cells, or PBMCs supplied cDNA or gDNA.

In the original analysis: How many nucleated cells were present was estimated from reference gene primer amplification. Libraries were prepared by immunoSEQ multiplex PCR; TCRdb keeps only in-frame clonotypes and omits some of them. Clone size and the V and J calls come from that table; the DNA yielded D and trimming. Of a few hundred thousand clones listed, around 85% are singletons. CDR3 size: 11 residues. Germline V gene lookup returns CDR1 SGHTS and CDR2 YDEGEE. V was shortened by 7 bases and J by 4 bases, with 5 bases between the two germline ends. This sequence originates from a woman aged 18 to 35 with acute or convalescent COVID-19. The genes are TRBV5-8 and TRBJ2-2; D not certain. Sequenced sample: peripheral blood. This chain's CDR3 is CASPGTGELFF. The DNA of the CDR3 is TGTGCCAGCCCGGGCACCGGGGAGCTGTTTTTT.